Sequencing of this T cell receptor (beta chain) was carried out in a study of T-cell memory formation after mild COVID-19. Broader study findings: Day 37-peaking second-wave clones had unconfirmed SARS-CoV-2 specificity. Day 15 to 85 contractors were CD4/CD8 balanced; later expanders leaned CD4+.

Barcoded TCR alpha and TCR beta cDNA libraries with UMIs came from 5'RACE using constant-segment primers. One entry per CDR3 protein results from TCRdb running MiXCR on the 5' RACE reads. The repertoire holds about 130,000 distinct CDR3 sequences, with 15% to 20% as singletons. This clonotype was picked up a small number of times. Antigen: not known. The sequenced material came from PBMCs or a T cell subset sorted from them (not recorded which). The clonotype was recovered from an adult woman who had mild COVID-19 (a few samples of this study predate the infection). Cell type and time point are not known.

The CDR3 reads CASSLLAGQGSDTQYF. As DNA, the CDR3 is TGTGCCAGCAGTCTATTAGCCGGGCAGGGGTCAGATACGCAGTATTTT. The chain employs TRBV12-3 or TRBV12-4 and TRBJ2-3; perhaps TRBD1 as D (6 bases). The CDR3 extends over 16 amino acids. V lost 5 bases to trimming and J lost 4 bases, with 19 bases between them.